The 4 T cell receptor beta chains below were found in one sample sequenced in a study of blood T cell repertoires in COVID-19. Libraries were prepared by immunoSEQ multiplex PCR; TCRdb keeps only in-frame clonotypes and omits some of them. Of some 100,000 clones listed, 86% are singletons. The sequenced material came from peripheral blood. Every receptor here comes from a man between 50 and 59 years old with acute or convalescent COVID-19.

Written as DNA, the CDR3 is TGTGCCAGCTCACCAGAGACTGAAGCTTTCTTT. Its translation is CASSPETEAFF. The chain carries TRBV18 and TRBJ1-1; D remains ambiguous. Trimming stripped 2 bases from V and 5 bases from J, with 3 bases between. This CDR3 has 11 amino acids. Germline CDR1 and CDR2: KGHSH and LQKENI.

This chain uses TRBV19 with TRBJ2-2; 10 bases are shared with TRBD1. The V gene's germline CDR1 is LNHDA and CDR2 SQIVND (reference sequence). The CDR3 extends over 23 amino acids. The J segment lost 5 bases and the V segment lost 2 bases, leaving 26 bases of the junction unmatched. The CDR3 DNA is TGTGCCAGTAGTATAATCTTTACCGGACAGGGGGTCAGAGCGGGAGCTATAACCGGGGAGCTGTTTTTT. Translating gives CASSIIFTGQGVRAGAITGELFF.

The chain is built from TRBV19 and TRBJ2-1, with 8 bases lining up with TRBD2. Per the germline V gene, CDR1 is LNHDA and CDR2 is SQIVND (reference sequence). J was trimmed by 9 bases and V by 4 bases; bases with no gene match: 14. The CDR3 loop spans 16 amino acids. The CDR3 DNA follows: TGTGCCAGTAGTAACCCCCGGATAATAGCGGGACGTGAGCAGTTCTTC. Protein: CASSNPRIIAGREQFF.

The CDR3 DNA reads as TGTGCCAGTAACTGGGACTCCAATCAGCCCCAGCATTTT. This codes for CASNWDSNQPQHF. The gene calls are TRBV19 and TRBJ1-5, with a weak D call TRBD1 (5 bases). The V gene lost 7 bases and the J gene lost 3 bases, with 10 bases spanning the gap. The CDR3 is 13 residues long. Germline CDR1 reads LNHDA; CDR2 reads SQIVND (reference sequence).